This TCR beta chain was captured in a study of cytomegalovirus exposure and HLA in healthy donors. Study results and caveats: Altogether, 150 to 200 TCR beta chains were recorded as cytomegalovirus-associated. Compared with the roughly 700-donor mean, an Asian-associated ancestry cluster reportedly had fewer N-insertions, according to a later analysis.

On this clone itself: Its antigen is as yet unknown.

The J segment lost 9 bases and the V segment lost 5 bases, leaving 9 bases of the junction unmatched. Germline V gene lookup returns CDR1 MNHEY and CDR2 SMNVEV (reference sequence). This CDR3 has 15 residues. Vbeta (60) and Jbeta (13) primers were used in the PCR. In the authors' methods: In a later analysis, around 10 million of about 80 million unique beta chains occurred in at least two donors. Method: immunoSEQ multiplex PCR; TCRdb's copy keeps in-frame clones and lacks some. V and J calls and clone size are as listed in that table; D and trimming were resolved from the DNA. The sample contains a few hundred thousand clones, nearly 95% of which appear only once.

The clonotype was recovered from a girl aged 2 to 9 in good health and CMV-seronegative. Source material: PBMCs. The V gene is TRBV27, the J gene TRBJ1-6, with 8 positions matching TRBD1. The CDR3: CASSPGQVLASPLHF. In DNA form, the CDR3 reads TGTGCCAGCAGTCCGGGACAGGTCCTCGCTTCACCCCTCCACTTT.